This TCR beta chain stems from a study of CD8 T cells in ankylosing spondylitis. The count of this clonotype is one. The antigen is not known. General observations from the study: Disease-linked clones were reportedly significantly enriched in matched ankylosing spondylitis synovial fluid.

TCRdb recomputed calls from the 5' RACE reads with MiXCR, one row per CDR3 protein. The table records about 360,000 distinct CDR3 sequences, approximately 22% of them present only once. The TCR was taken from a male donor with ankylosing spondylitis or in good health (not recorded which). Sample: blood, either unsorted or a sorted T cell fraction (not recorded which).

The CDR3 sequence: CASSKTGKSYEQYF. CDR3 DNA sequence: TGCGCCAGCAGTAAAACAGGGAAAAGCTACGAGCAGTACTTC. V and J are TRBV10-1 and TRBJ2-7; the D gene is possibly TRBD1 (6 bases). V dropped 5 bases and J dropped 3 bases, with 14 bases sitting between them. The CDR3 length is 14 residues. Germline V gene lookup returns CDR1 WNHNN and CDR2 SYGVQD (reference sequence).